Listed below are T cell receptor beta chains from one sample, sequenced in a study of blood T cell repertoires in COVID-19. Sequencing was performed with immunoSEQ multiplex PCR; in TCRdb, only in-frame clones are kept and a portion is missing. The data show about 56,000 clones, 72% seen once. Source material: peripheral blood. The receptors were gathered from a woman between 70 and 85 years old with COVID-19, enrolled during active disease. Each CDR3 is given with its conserved first and last residue. The D gene is left open where the match is weak. Clone size, where shown, is once, few, many, or a class for clones that have expanded.

size: few; V: TRBV2; J: TRBJ2-4; D: -; CDR3: CASSPRGGALAKNIQYF; DNA: TGTGCCAGCAGCCCCCGGGGCGGGGCGTTAGCCAAAAACATTCAGTACTTC
size: -; V: TRBV14; J: TRBJ2-2; D: TRBD2; CDR3: CASSQKLGGASCLANTGELFF; DNA: TGTGCCAGCAGCCAAAAATTGGGAGGGGCTAGTTGCCTCGCGAACACCGGGGAGCTGTTTTTT
size: -; V: TRBV13; J: TRBJ2-3; D: TRBD1; CDR3: CASSRTGVNTQYF; DNA: TGTGCCAGCAGTAGGACAGGGGTCAATACGCAGTATTTT
size: -; V: TRBV7-6; J: TRBJ2-3; D: TRBD2; CDR3: CASSALAGGRADTQYF; DNA: TGTGCCAGCAGCGCCCTAGCGGGAGGGCGTGCAGATACGCAGTATTTT
size: -; V: TRBV29-1; J: TRBJ2-7; D: TRBD1; CDR3: CSVEDRGTGVTYEQYF; DNA: TGCAGCGTTGAAGACCGAGGGACAGGGGTCACCTACGAGCAGTACTTC
size: -; V: TRBV27; J: TRBJ1-1; D: -; CDR3: CASIGTRSMNTEAFF; DNA: TGTGCCAGCATCGGGACACGATCTATGAACACTGAAGCTTTCTTT
size: -; V: TRBV29-1; J: TRBJ1-2; D: -; CDR3: CSVGGAGPYGYTF; DNA: TGCAGCGTAGGGGGGGCGGGTCCCTATGGCTACACCTTC
size: -; V: TRBV24-1; J: TRBJ1-3; D: -; CDR3: CATSDTTASGNTIYF; DNA: TGTGCCACCAGTGATACGACAGCCTCTGGAAACACCATATATTTT
size: -; V: TRBV7-3; J: TRBJ2-1; D: -; CDR3: CASSSRSYNEQFF; DNA: TGTGCCAGCAGTTCCAGGTCCTACAATGAGCAGTTCTTC
size: -; V: TRBV5-1; J: TRBJ1-6; D: -; CDR3: CASSLVGGPGSPLHF; DNA: TGCGCCAGCAGCTTGGTGGGGGGGCCTGGTTCACCCCTCCACTTT
size: -; V: TRBV4-2; J: TRBJ2-3; D: -; CDR3: CASSQEQGDGTQYF; DNA: TGTGCCAGCAGCCAAGAACAGGGTGATGGTACGCAGTATTTT
size: -; V: TRBV4-2; J: TRBJ1-4; D: -; CDR3: CASSPLKPGHKEKLFF; DNA: TGTGCCAGCAGCCCGTTAAAGCCGGGACATAAGGAAAAACTGTTTTTT
size: -; V: TRBV19; J: TRBJ1-1; D: TRBD1; CDR3: CASSVDRGGTEAFF; DNA: TGTGCCAGTAGTGTCGACAGGGGCGGCACTGAAGCTTTCTTT
size: -; V: TRBV18; J: TRBJ1-2; D: TRBD1; CDR3: CASSPGQGSYGYTF; DNA: TGTGCCAGCTCACCCGGACAGGGGAGCTATGGCTACACCTTC
size: -; V: TRBV19; J: TRBJ2-3; D: TRBD1; CDR3: CASAGQGASPPQYF; DNA: TGTGCCAGTGCGGGACAGGGGGCAAGTCCGCCGCAGTATTTT
size: -; V: TRBV5-4; J: TRBJ2-4; D: -; CDR3: CASSESGGSGKNIQYF; DNA: TGTGCCAGCAGCGAGTCTGGTGGGAGTGGCAAAAACATTCAGTACTTC
size: -; V: TRBV7-2; J: TRBJ2-2; D: TRBD2; CDR3: CASSLWPGRGTGELFF; DNA: TGTGCCAGCAGCTTATGGCCCGGGAGGGGAACCGGGGAGCTGTTTTTT
size: few; V: TRBV9; J: TRBJ2-1; D: -; CDR3: CASSVEGVRGNEQFF; DNA: TGTGCCAGCAGCGTAGAGGGCGTAAGGGGGAATGAGCAGTTCTTC
size: -; V: TRBV21-1; J: TRBJ1-2; D: -; CDR3: CASSTTGQERFGYTF; DNA: TGTGCCAGCAGCACCACCGGACAGGAACGGTTTGGCTACACCTTC
size: -; V: TRBV27; J: TRBJ2-1; D: -; CDR3: CASSPLIRDEQFF; DNA: TGTGCCAGCAGTCCCCTGATCCGGGATGAGCAGTTCTTC
size: -; V: TRBV5-6; J: TRBJ1-1; D: -; CDR3: CASTRRGTEAFF; DNA: TGTGCCAGCACCCGGAGAGGCACTGAAGCTTTCTTT
size: -; V: TRBV6-2/TRBV6-3; J: TRBJ1-3; D: -; CDR3: CASSFGGPGNTIYF; DNA: TGTGCCAGCAGCTTTGGAGGACCTGGAAACACCATATATTTT
size: -; V: TRBV7-9; J: TRBJ2-3; D: -; CDR3: CASSYLGGGTDTQYF; DNA: TGTGCCAGCAGCTATCTCGGGGGTGGCACAGATACGCAGTATTTT
size: few; V: TRBV7-6; J: TRBJ1-1; D: -; CDR3: CASSPWEGEGDTEAFF; DNA: TGTGCCAGCAGCCCGTGGGAAGGGGAGGGTGACACTGAAGCTTTCTTT
size: -; V: TRBV4-3; J: TRBJ2-3; D: TRBD1; CDR3: CASSPSTGFDTQYF; DNA: TGCGCCAGCAGCCCATCGACAGGGTTCGATACGCAGTATTTT
size: many; V: TRBV7-3; J: TRBJ2-3; D: TRBD2; CDR3: CASSSDGLAGGSTQYF; DNA: TGTGCCAGCAGTTCCGATGGACTAGCGGGGGGGTCTACGCAGTATTTT
size: -; V: TRBV20-1; J: TRBJ2-1; D: TRBD2; CDR3: CSASPGLAGNEQFF; DNA: TGCAGTGCTAGTCCGGGACTAGCGGGGAATGAGCAGTTCTTC
size: once; V: TRBV7-2; J: TRBJ2-1; D: TRBD2; CDR3: CASSSAGSGNLEQFF; DNA: TGTGCCAGCAGCTCGGCGGGTAGCGGGAACCTTGAGCAGTTCTTC
size: -; V: TRBV6-6; J: TRBJ1-1; D: TRBD1; CDR3: CASTLTGGTEAFF; DNA: TGTGCCAGCACCTTAACAGGGGGGACTGAAGCTTTCTTT
size: -; V: TRBV3-1/TRBV3-2; J: TRBJ1-5; D: -; CDR3: CASSQEGKNQPQHF; DNA: TGTGCCAGCAGCCAAGAGGGCAAGAATCAGCCCCAGCATTTT
size: -; V: TRBV7-3; J: TRBJ2-2; D: -; CDR3: CASSPEGGELFF; DNA: TGTGCCAGCAGCCCGGAGGGCGGGGAGCTGTTTTTT
size: -; V: TRBV7-8; J: TRBJ2-1; D: TRBD2; CDR3: CASSLGRTSGLNEQFF; DNA: TGTGCCAGCAGCTTAGGTCGGACTAGCGGGCTCAATGAGCAGTTCTTC
size: few; V: TRBV4-2; J: TRBJ2-6; D: TRBD1; CDR3: CASSPGQGSGANVLTF; DNA: TGTGCCAGCAGCCCGGGACAGGGCTCAGGGGCCAACGTCCTGACTTTC
size: -; V: TRBV24-1; J: TRBJ2-5; D: -; CDR3: CATSARAWETQYF; DNA: TGTGCCACCAGTGCCAGGGCTTGGGAGACCCAGTACTTC
size: -; V: TRBV2; J: TRBJ1-3; D: -; CDR3: CASSSRVTSSGNTIYF; DNA: TGTGCCAGCAGTTCCAGGGTTACGAGCTCTGGAAACACCATATATTTT
size: -; V: TRBV5-1; J: TRBJ2-5; D: TRBD2; CDR3: CASSLMGGETQYF; DNA: TGCGCCAGCAGCTTGATGGGGGGGGAGACCCAGTACTTC
size: few; V: TRBV19; J: TRBJ1-2; D: TRBD1; CDR3: CASSIGDRGSRIYGYTF; DNA: TGTGCCAGTAGTATTGGTGACAGGGGGAGTAGGATCTATGGCTACACCTTC
size: -; V: TRBV7-8; J: TRBJ2-5; D: TRBD1; CDR3: CASSLDRGPFETQYF; DNA: TGTGCCAGCAGCTTAGACAGGGGGCCGTTTGAGACCCAGTACTTC
size: once; V: TRBV12-5; J: TRBJ1-2; D: TRBD1; CDR3: CATDPGQGAVGYGYTF; DNA: TGTGCTACTGACCCGGGGCAGGGGGCGGTGGGGTATGGCTACACCTTC
size: -; V: TRBV10-3; J: TRBJ1-3; D: TRBD1; CDR3: CAIRGQGAPRKSGNTIYF; DNA: TGTGCCATCAGGGGACAGGGGGCGCCTCGGAAGTCTGGAAACACCATATATTTT
size: once; V: TRBV10-3; J: TRBJ1-2; D: TRBD1; CDR3: CAATGDRGLTGYTF; DNA: TGTGCCGCCACAGGGGACAGGGGACTCACAGGCTACACCTTC
size: -; V: TRBV10-3; J: TRBJ2-5; D: TRBD1; CDR3: CAISDPGTGKQETQYF; DNA: TGTGCCATCAGTGATCCCGGGACAGGGAAACAAGAGACCCAGTACTTC
size: few; V: TRBV20-1; J: TRBJ2-1; D: -; CDR3: CSARLVDEQFF; DNA: TGCAGTGCGCGACTAGTCGATGAGCAGTTCTTC
size: -; V: TRBV12-3/TRBV12-4; J: TRBJ1-3; D: -; CDR3: CASRYSSGNTIYF; DNA: TGTGCCAGCAGGTATTCCTCTGGAAACACCATATATTTT
size: -; V: TRBV6-5; J: TRBJ2-4; D: -; CDR3: CATQRGGRNIQYF; DNA: TGTGCCACCCAGAGGGGGGGGCGAAACATTCAGTACTTC
size: -; V: TRBV19; J: TRBJ2-2; D: -; CDR3: CASSNYNTGELFF; DNA: TGTGCCAGTAGTAACTACAACACCGGGGAGCTGTTTTTT
size: -; V: TRBV7-2; J: TRBJ2-1; D: TRBD2; CDR3: CASSLRGLAEYNEQFF; DNA: TGTGCCAGCAGCTTACGGGGACTAGCGGAGTACAATGAGCAGTTCTTC
size: -; V: TRBV9; J: TRBJ2-2; D: TRBD2; CDR3: CASSKLAGGSGELFF; DNA: TGTGCCAGCAGCAAACTAGCGGGAGGAAGCGGGGAGCTGTTTTTT
size: -; V: TRBV9; J: TRBJ1-3; D: -; CDR3: CASSLGGETASGNTIYF; DNA: TGTGCCAGCAGCTTGGGGGGAGAGACGGCCTCTGGAAACACCATATATTTT
size: -; V: TRBV6-1; J: TRBJ1-4; D: -; CDR3: CASSEALSRAPNEKLFF; DNA: TGTGCCAGCAGTGAAGCGCTTTCAAGAGCTCCTAATGAAAAACTGTTTTTT